The 26 T cell receptor beta chains listed next were all sequenced from one sample in a study of cytotoxic CD8 clonotypes in ibrutinib-treated CLL. TCRdb's copy holds only in-frame clones and misses some; the assay was immunoSEQ multiplex PCR. The repertoire holds roughly 150,000 clones, approximately 84% seen once, with roughly 4.6% in the top ten. The sequenced sample was PBMCs, obtained after 24 months of ibrutinib treatment. These receptors all stem from a human donor with chronic lymphocytic leukemia.

V is TRBV14 and J is TRBJ1-2; no reliable D call. The V gene's germline CDR1 is SGHDN and CDR2 FVKESK. V was pared by 2 bases and J by 2 bases, with 12 bases between. CDR3 length: 15 residues. The CDR3 reads CASSQSYRTNYGYTF. CDR3 in DNA: TGTGCCAGCAGCCAATCATACAGAACAAACTATGGCTACACCTTC.

The chain is built from TRBV5-1 and TRBJ1-1; D possibly corresponds to TRBD1 (6 bases). Trimming left V 0 bases short and J 6 bases short, with 12 bases between. The CDR3 length is 14 residues. Germline V gene sequence: CDR1 SGHRS, CDR2 YFSETQ. The CDR3 sequence: CASSLVVGAAEAFF. The CDR3 nucleotides are TGCGCCAGCAGCTTGGTTGTGGGGGCAGCTGAAGCTTTCTTT.

V usage is TRBV7-2 and J usage is TRBJ1-4, with TRBD1 identical over 8 bases. V was pared by 0 bases and J by 0 bases, with 9 bases of the junction left unmatched. This CDR3 contains 19 residues. Per germline, CDR1 SGHTA and CDR2 FQGNSA. The CDR3 spells CASSLARTGLGTTNEKLFF. Here the CDR3 DNA reads TGTGCCAGCAGCTTAGCCCGGACAGGGCTAGGTACAACTAATGAAAAACTGTTTTTT. Full variable domain (outside the CDR3, taken from reference TRBV7-2 and TRBJ1-4): GAGVSQSPSNKVTEKGKDVELRCDPISGHTALYWYRQSLGQGLEFLIYFQGNSAPDKSGLPSDRFSAERTGGSVSTLTIQRTQQEDSAVYLCASSLARTGLGTTNEKLFFGSGTQLSVL.

The V gene is TRBV5-6, the J gene TRBJ1-1; 7 positions agree with TRBD1. V lost 3 bases to trimming and J lost 6 bases; unmatched junction nucleotides: 5. CDR1 and CDR2 (germline): SGHDT, YYEEEE. The CDR3 sequence is 13 residues long. The CDR3 region is CASSWTGVAEAFF. CDR3 DNA sequence: TGTGCCAGCAGCTGGACAGGAGTCGCTGAAGCTTTCTTT.

J is TRBJ1-4 and V is TRBV18; 7 nucleotides line up with TRBD1. The CDR3 runs to 13 residues. Germline V CDR1 and CDR2: KGHSH, LQKENI. The V and J ends lost 5 bases and 7 bases, in that order; junction bases with no gene match: 4. The CDR3, as DNA: TGTGCCAGCTCAAGACAGGGAGGTGAAAAACTGTTTTTT. Residues: CASSRQGGEKLFF.

This rearrangement joins TRBV30 to TRBJ1-1, with D possibly matching TRBD1 (6 bases). The CDR3 runs to 13 residues. Germline lookup yields CDR1 GTSNPN and CDR2 SVGIG (reference sequence). The V end lost 7 bases, the J end lost 0 bases, and 12 bases lay between the germline ends. The CDR3 reads CASIQGLNTEAFF. The CDR3 bases are TGTGCCTCCATACAGGGACTGAACACTGAAGCTTTCTTT.

The chain is built from TRBV7-2 and TRBJ1-1; a possible D gene is TRBD1 (6 bases). The CDR3 covers 14 residues. V lost 5 bases and J 6 bases, leaving 16 bases between the germline ends. CDR1 SGHTA and CDR2 FQGNSA come from the germline V gene. CDR3 sequence reads: CASSHGPGGSEAFF. The CDR3 nucleotides read TGTGCCAGCAGCCACGGGCCGGGGGGCTCTGAAGCTTTCTTT.

The chain links TRBV6-4 to TRBJ1-4; D perhaps matches TRBD1 (5 bases). V gave up 8 bases and J gave up 8 bases, with 9 bases separating them. The CDR3 has 11 residues. CDR1 and CDR2 (germline): MRHNA, SNTAGT. This CDR3 is CASGGKEKLFF. The DNA for the CDR3 is TGTGCCAGCGGGGGGAAGGAAAAACTGTTTTTT.

On this clone itself: Since a much larger clone is just one base distant, this may be a read error. The same CDR3 also results from other DNA sequences found in this sample. The gene calls are TRBV28 and TRBJ2-5; D is unresolved. V lost 2 bases to trimming and J lost 5 bases, with 3 bases between them. The CDR3 contains 11 residues. Germline V gene sequence: CDR1 MDHEN, CDR2 SYDVKM. The CDR3 nucleotides are TGTGCCAGCAGTTTAAGGGAGACCCAGTACTTC. Translated: CASSLRETQYF. Using reference TRBV28 and TRBJ2-5 for the parts outside the CDR3, the full variable domain is DVKVTQSSRYLVKRTGEKVFLECVQDMDHENMFWYRQDPGLGLRLIYFSYDVKMKEKGDIPEGYSVSREKKERFSLILESASTNQTSMYLCASSLRETQYFGPGTRLLVL.

This clone was seen a few times. In DNA, the CDR3 is TGTGCCTGGAGTCCTGGACACCCGAACACTGAAGCTTTCTTT. Protein: CAWSPGHPNTEAFF. V usage is TRBV30 and J usage is TRBJ1-1, with D tentatively TRBD1 (5 bases). V lost 2 bases to trimming and J lost 1 base, with 11 bases between them. This CDR3 is built from 14 residues. Germline loops: CDR1 GTSNPN, CDR2 SVGIG (reference sequence). The whole variable domain, filled in from reference TRBV30 and TRBJ1-1, reads SQTIHQWPATLVQPVGSPLSLECTVEGTSNPNLYWYRQAAGRGLQLLFYSVGIGQISSEVPQNLSASRPQDRQFILSSKKLLLSDSGFYLCAWSPGHPNTEAFFGQGTRLTVV.

This clone was detected a few times. The chain combines TRBV6-1 with TRBJ1-5; maybe TRBD1 (5 bases). V gave up 4 bases and J gave up 5 bases, with 12 bases separating them. The CDR3 extends over 14 amino acids. Germline V gene lookup returns CDR1 MNHNS and CDR2 SASEGT. The CDR3 DNA follows: TGTGCCAGCAGTGGGCAGGGAAGGGATCAGCCCCAGCATTTT. This translates into CASSGQGRDQPQHF.

The V gene is TRBV5-1, the J gene TRBJ1-3; a weak D match, TRBD1 (5 bases). The CDR3 runs to 15 residues. The V and J ends lost 7 bases and 2 bases respectively, with 16 bases between them. Germline V gene sequence: CDR1 SGHRS, CDR2 YFSETQ. The CDR3 DNA reads TGCGCCAGCGCCATCGGGGACTTGCCTGGAAACACCATATATTTT. Translation gives CASAIGDLPGNTIYF.

The V call is TRBV5-1, the J call TRBJ2-3, with 8 bases that match TRBD2. J gave up 5 bases and V 2 bases, and 4 bases lay outside the gene matches. The germline CDR1 and CDR2 sequences are SGHRS and YFSETQ. The CDR3 contains 14 residues. CDR3 protein: CASSLRLAIDTQYF. The CDR3 nucleotides read TGCGCCAGCAGCTTAAGACTAGCGATAGATACGCAGTATTTT.

This chain connects TRBV10-1 to TRBJ1-1; D gene uncertain. V lost 6 bases, J lost 0 bases, and 8 bases lay in between. The CDR3 loop spans 13 amino acids. Germline V gene lookup returns CDR1 WNHNN and CDR2 SYGVQD (reference sequence). This CDR3 reads CASRWTLNTEAFF. CDR3 sequence (DNA): TGCGCCAGCAGATGGACCTTGAACACTGAAGCTTTCTTT.

The rearrangement uses TRBV4-2 and TRBJ2-3; no clear D gene. CDR1 and CDR2 from the germline V gene are LGHNA and YNFKEQ. The CDR3 covers 13 residues. With 3 bases removed from V and 3 bases from J, the gap between germline ends came to 7 bases. The CDR3 DNA is TGTGCCAGCAGCCAGCTAGTGACAGATACGCAGTATTTT. It yields the protein CASSQLVTDTQYF.

The J gene is TRBJ1-5, the V gene TRBV7-3, with TRBD1 matching over 8 bases. V dropped 6 bases and J dropped 5; count of bases not matched to a gene: 15. The CDR3 runs to 17 residues. Germline V gene data show CDR1 as SGHTA and CDR2 as FQGTGA. The CDR3 sequence: CASSSATGDIGDQPQHF. As DNA, the CDR3 is TGTGCCAGCAGTTCGGCGACAGGGGACATTGGGGATCAGCCCCAGCATTTT.

This rearrangement joins TRBV5-6 to TRBJ2-7, with D unclear. This CDR3 is built from 15 residues. Trimming stripped 0 bases from V and 0 bases from J, with 10 bases between. Germline V gene data show CDR1 as SGHDT and CDR2 as YYEEEE. The CDR3 region is CASSLVESSSYEQYF. The CDR3 DNA is TGTGCCAGCAGCTTGGTTGAGAGTAGCTCCTACGAGCAGTACTTC.

This chain connects TRBV28 to TRBJ2-1; no firm D call. V dropped 6 bases and J dropped 1 base, with 13 bases sitting between them. The CDR3 runs to 15 residues. Germline lookup yields CDR1 MDHEN and CDR2 SYDVKM. The CDR3 here is CASRHGQTSYNEQFF. CDR3 coding DNA: TGTGCCAGCAGGCATGGCCAGACGTCCTACAATGAGCAGTTCTTC.

This clone was recorded only once. The rearrangement uses TRBV27 and TRBJ2-3, with 7 nucleotides matching TRBD2. Germline assignment: CDR1 MNHEY and CDR2 SMNVEV (reference sequence). There are 15 residues in the CDR3. After removal of 1 base from V and 0 bases from J, the junction contained 1 base not matched to a gene. The CDR3 DNA is TGTGCCAGCAGTTTATTACTAGCGAGCACAGATACGCAGTATTTT. Its protein is CASSLLLASTDTQYF.

This clone was recorded at least ten times. V is TRBV19 and J is TRBJ2-1; D call uncertain. Trimming removed 11 bases at V and 9 bases at J, with 14 bases between. Germline CDR1 LNHDA, CDR2 SQIVND (reference sequence). The CDR3 consists of 11 residues. CDR3 DNA: TGTGCCTCGGAACGCGGAGTTGAGCAGTTCTTC. This translates into CASERGVEQFF.

The chain employs TRBV11-2 and TRBJ2-7; 8 nucleotides align to TRBD1. Germline lookup yields CDR1 SGHAT and CDR2 FQNNGV. CDR3 size: 14 residues. After removal of 5 bases from V and 2 bases from J, the junction contained 5 bases not matched to a gene. The DNA for the CDR3 is TGTGCCAGCAGCCGGGACAGGACCACCTACGAGCAGTACTTC. Amino acids: CASSRDRTTYEQYF.

V gene TRBV7-8 combines with J gene TRBJ2-5, with a possible D match to TRBD2 (6 bases). The CDR3 covers 16 residues. V was trimmed by 5 bases and J by 2 bases, leaving 18 bases between them. Germline CDR1 reads SGHVS; CDR2 reads FQNEAQ. The CDR3 sequence: CASSMSGWGVQETQYF. CDR3 coding DNA: TGTGCCAGCAGCATGAGCGGGTGGGGCGTTCAAGAGACCCAGTACTTC.

The rearrangement uses TRBV28 and TRBJ2-6, with 11 bases that match TRBD1. Losses at the gene ends were 11 bases for V and 5 bases for J; bases not matched to a gene: 8. The CDR3 is 15 amino acids. The germline gives CDR1 MDHEN, CDR2 SYDVKM. CDR3 region: CAVRTGGFWANVLTF. In DNA form, the CDR3 reads TGTGCCGTACGGACAGGGGGCTTTTGGGCCAACGTCCTGACTTTC. Full variable domain (remainder filled in from reference TRBV28 and TRBJ2-6): DVKVTQSSRYLVKRTGEKVFLECVQDMDHENMFWYRQDPGLGLRLIYFSYDVKMKEKGDIPEGYSVSREKKERFSLILESASTNQTSMYLCAVRTGGFWANVLTFGAGSRLTVL.

The chain employs TRBV28 and TRBJ2-1, with 8 positions matching TRBD2. Germline CDR1 reads MDHEN; CDR2 reads SYDVKM. Unmatched junction bases numbered 7, after V lost 7 bases and J lost 8 bases. The CDR3 length is 13 residues. The CDR3: CASNTAGVYEQFF. The CDR3 bases are TGTGCCAGCAACACAGCGGGAGTATATGAGCAGTTCTTC. Variable domain in full (rest from reference TRBV28 and TRBJ2-1): DVKVTQSSRYLVKRTGEKVFLECVQDMDHENMFWYRQDPGLGLRLIYFSYDVKMKEKGDIPEGYSVSREKKERFSLILESASTNQTSMYLCASNTAGVYEQFFGPGTRLTVL.

The CDR3 DNA is TGTGCCACCAGCATGAGGGGGCTCTCCTACGAGCAGTACTTC. Its translation is CATSMRGLSYEQYF. The V call is TRBV15, the J call TRBJ2-7; 7 bases fit TRBD1. Germline values: CDR1 LNHNV, CDR2 YYDKDF (reference sequence). The CDR3 has 14 residues. Trimming cost V 4 bases and J 0 bases; bases outside gene matches: 3.

The V call is TRBV19, the J call TRBJ2-6; unclear D gene. CDR1 is LNHDA and CDR2 is SQIVND in the germline V gene (reference sequence). V lost 6 bases to trimming and J lost 2 bases, with 14 bases between them. The CDR3 contains 16 residues. In nucleotides, the CDR3 is TGTGCCAGTAGACCCGTCGGCAGTACTGGGGCCAACGTCCTGACTTTC. This gives the protein CASRPVGSTGANVLTF.